What follows describes a single T cell receptor (beta chain). This sample was included in a study of blood T cell repertoires in COVID-19. Across the study: What the recovered Cohort 3 donors had was two negative PCRs, clearance, or symptom resolution.

Across about two dozen US areas, participants ranged in age from about 18 to 90 years. In assigning cohorts, the study relied on participant-reported clinical history. The V and J ends lost 6 bases and 5 bases respectively, with 17 bases between them. The CDR3 length is 14 residues. Germline-derived CDR1 and CDR2 are KGHSH and LQKENI. Original processing methods: By means of reference gene primer amplification, nucleated cell counts were estimated. Generated by immunoSEQ multiplex PCR, the TCRdb table keeps only in-frame clones and is missing some. From that table come the V and J calls and clone size; the DNA was used to work out D and trimming. The data hold hundreds of thousands of clones, with 88% observed a single time.

The receptor was isolated from a woman in her sixties or seventies in a cohort exposed to, infected with or recovered from COVID-19 (not recorded which). Sequences were obtained from PBMCs or T cells enriched from blood (not recorded which). This chain links TRBV18 with TRBJ2-7, with a weak D call TRBD2 (5 bases). CDR3 region: CASSLLEESDEQYF. The CDR3 nucleotides read TGTGCCAGCTCCCTCCTGGAGGAATCCGACGAGCAGTACTTC.